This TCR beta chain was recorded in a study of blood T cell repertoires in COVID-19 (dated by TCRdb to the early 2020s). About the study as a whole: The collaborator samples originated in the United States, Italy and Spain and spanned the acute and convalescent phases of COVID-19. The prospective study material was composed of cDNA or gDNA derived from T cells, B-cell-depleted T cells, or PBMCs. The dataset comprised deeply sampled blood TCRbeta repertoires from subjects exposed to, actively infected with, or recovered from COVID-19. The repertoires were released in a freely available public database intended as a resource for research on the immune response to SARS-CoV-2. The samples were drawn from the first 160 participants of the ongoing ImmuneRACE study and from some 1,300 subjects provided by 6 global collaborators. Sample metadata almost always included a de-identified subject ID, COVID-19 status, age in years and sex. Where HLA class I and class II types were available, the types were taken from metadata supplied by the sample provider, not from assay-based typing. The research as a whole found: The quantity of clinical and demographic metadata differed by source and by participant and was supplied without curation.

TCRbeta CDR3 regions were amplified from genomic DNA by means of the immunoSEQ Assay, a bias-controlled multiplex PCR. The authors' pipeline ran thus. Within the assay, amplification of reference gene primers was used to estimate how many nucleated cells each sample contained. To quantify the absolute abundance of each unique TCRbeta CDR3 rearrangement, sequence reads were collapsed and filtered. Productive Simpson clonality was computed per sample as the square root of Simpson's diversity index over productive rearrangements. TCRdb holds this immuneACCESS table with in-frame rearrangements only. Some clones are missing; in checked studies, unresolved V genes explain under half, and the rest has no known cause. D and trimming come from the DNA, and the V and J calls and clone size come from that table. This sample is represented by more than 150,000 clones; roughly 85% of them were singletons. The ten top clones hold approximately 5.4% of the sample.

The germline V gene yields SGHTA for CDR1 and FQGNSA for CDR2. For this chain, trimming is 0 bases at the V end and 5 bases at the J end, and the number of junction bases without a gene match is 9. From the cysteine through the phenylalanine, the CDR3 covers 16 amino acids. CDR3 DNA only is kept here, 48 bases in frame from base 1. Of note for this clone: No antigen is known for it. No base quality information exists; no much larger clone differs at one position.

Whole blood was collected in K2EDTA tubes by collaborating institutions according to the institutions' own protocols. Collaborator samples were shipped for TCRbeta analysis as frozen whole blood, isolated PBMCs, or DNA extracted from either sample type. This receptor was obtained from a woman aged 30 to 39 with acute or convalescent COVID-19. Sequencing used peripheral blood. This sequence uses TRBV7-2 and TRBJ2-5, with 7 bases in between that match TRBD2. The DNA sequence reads TGTGCCAGCAGCTTAGCCGGCGGGAGAGTCCTGGAGACCCAGTACTTC. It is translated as CASSLAGGRVLETQYF.